What follows describes a single TCR beta chain. With 5 bases removed from V and 7 bases from J, the gap between germline ends came to 15 bases. Germline V gene sequence: CDR1 PRHDT, CDR2 FYEKMQ (reference sequence). The CDR3 contains 14 residues. The entry originates in a study of T cell responses to AZD1222 COVID-19 vaccine. TCRdb's copy holds only in-frame clones and misses some; the assay was immunoSEQ multiplex PCR. Of tens of thousands of clones listed, 88% are singletons. The V and J genes are TRBV13 and TRBJ1-5, with D maybe TRBD1 (6 bases). This receptor was taken from an adult who received the AZD1222 COVID-19 vaccine. Sequenced material: peripheral blood, taken 28 days after the second AZD1222 dose. CDR3 sequence (DNA): TGTGCCAGCAGCATTCAGGGGTTGGGACAGCCCCAGCATTTT. It translates to CASSIQGLGQPQHF.